This passage covers 25 T cell receptor beta chains from one sample sequenced in a study of Ad26.COV2.S vaccination and SARS-CoV-2 variants. Described treatment: roughly 19 received Ad26.COV2.S at low or high dose, single or two shots; several received placebo; per-sample allocation not given. Collection of samples fell on day 63 after the first vaccine or placebo injection. TCRdb's copy holds only in-frame clones and misses some; the assay was immunoSEQ multiplex PCR. The sample includes some 250,000 clones, roughly 90% seen only once; the top ten take around a tenth. The specimen was peripheral blood, collected in a trial of Ad26.COV2.S vaccine versus placebo. The receptors were gathered from a person between 18 and 65 years old who received the Ad26.COV2.S COVID-19 vaccine or a placebo.

The V gene is TRBV19, the J gene TRBJ2-3; possibly TRBD1 for D (6 bases). Trimming pared 6 bases from V and 5 bases from J, leaving 9 bases between. The CDR3 covers 12 residues. The V gene's germline CDR1 is LNHDA and CDR2 SQIVND (reference sequence). The chain's CDR3 is CASSDRRDTQYF. In nucleotides, the CDR3 is TGTGCCAGTAGCGACAGGCGAGATACGCAGTATTTT.

The V and J genes are TRBV18 and TRBJ1-5; D not resolved. V lost 1 base and J lost 6, with 7 bases in between. The CDR3 runs to 13 residues. The germline V gene has CDR1 KGHSH and CDR2 LQKENI. The CDR3 DNA reads TGTGCCAGCTCACCACTCACGGGTCAGCCCCAGCATTTT. This sequence encodes CASSPLTGQPQHF.

J is TRBJ2-7 and V is TRBV28; D is perhaps TRBD2 (7 bases). V lost 5 bases to trimming and J lost 0 bases, with 14 bases between them. The length of the CDR3 is 15 residues. Germline V gives CDR1 MDHEN, CDR2 SYDVKM. CDR3 sequence: CASSRGGGDSYEQYF. CDR3 DNA: TGTGCCAGCAGTAGGGGGGGAGGGGACTCCTACGAGCAGTACTTC.

The chain employs TRBV7-6 and TRBJ1-5; no reliable D call. The V and J ends lost 2 bases and 3 bases respectively, with 14 bases between them. The CDR3 is 16 amino acids. CDR1 SGHVS and CDR2 FNYEAQ come from the germline V gene. This CDR3 is CASSLSPPATNQPQHF. The CDR3, as DNA: TGTGCCAGCAGCTTAAGTCCCCCGGCGACCAATCAGCCCCAGCATTTT.

J is TRBJ1-2 and V is TRBV6-5; TRBD1 is a possible D gene (5 bases). Germline V gene data show CDR1 as MNHEY and CDR2 as SVGAGI. V lost 8 bases and J 2 bases, leaving 9 bases between the germline ends. The CDR3 consists of 12 residues. The CDR3 reads CASGEGNYGYTF. The CDR3 nucleotides read TGTGCCAGCGGGGAGGGGAACTATGGCTACACCTTC.

J is TRBJ2-5 and V is TRBV5-1; D gene unclear. Germline V gives CDR1 SGHRS, CDR2 YFSETQ. V shed 0 bases and J shed 4 bases, with 7 bases lying between them. CDR3 length: 13 residues. DNA for the CDR3: TGCGCCAGCAGCTTGGGCGCTTCAGAGACCCAGTACTTC. It specifies CASSLGASETQYF.

The gene calls are TRBV3-1 (or the pseudogene TRBV3-2) and TRBJ2-3; D possibly corresponds to TRBD2 (6 bases). The V end lost 0 bases, the J end lost 4 bases, and 11 bases lay between the germline ends. The germline CDR1 and CDR2 sequences are LGHDT and YNNKEL (reference sequence). CDR3 length equals 15 residues. The CDR3 coding sequence is TGTGCCAGCAGCCAAGAGCTAGCGATGTCAGATACGCAGTATTTT. Amino acids: CASSQELAMSDTQYF.

A word on this clone: Distinct nucleotide sequences in the sample also encode this CDR3. The V gene is TRBV20-1, the J gene TRBJ1-6; weak D call: TRBD1 (6 bases). CDR3 length: 15 residues. Between the trimmed V and J ends, which lost 3 bases and 1 base, there was a span of 10 bases. The germline V gene has CDR1 DFQATT and CDR2 SNEGSKA (reference sequence). The CDR3 region is CSASQGFSYNSPLHF. The CDR3 DNA reads TGCAGTGCTAGTCAGGGGTTTTCCTATAATTCACCCCTCCACTTT.

This chain uses TRBV28 with TRBJ1-1; D is perhaps TRBD1 (6 bases). This CDR3 spans 15 amino acids. V lost 4 bases and J lost 0, with 12 bases in between. Germline-derived CDR1 and CDR2 are MDHEN and SYDVKM. CDR3 DNA sequence: TGTGCCAGCAGTTGGGGGCAGGACTTGAACACTGAAGCTTTCTTT. It is translated as CASSWGQDLNTEAFF.

The J gene is TRBJ1-1, the V gene TRBV6-5; no clear D. Germline lookup yields CDR1 MNHEY and CDR2 SVGAGI. V was clipped by 4 bases and J by 5 bases, with 8 bases between them. This CDR3 spans 12 amino acids. The CDR3 protein is CASSSPDTEAFF. In nucleotides, the CDR3 is TGTGCCAGCAGTTCCCCAGATACTGAAGCTTTCTTT.

This clone appeared once. The V gene is TRBV13, the J gene TRBJ2-5, with D tentatively TRBD1 or TRBD2 (6 bases each). Germline loops: CDR1 PRHDT, CDR2 FYEKMQ (reference sequence). This CDR3 is built from 15 residues. Trimming cost V 7 bases and J 1 base, with 16 bases left between them. The CDR3, as DNA: TGTGCCAGCACAACGGGGGCGCGGGGCCAAGAGACCCAGTACTTC. Residues: CASTTGARGQETQYF. Filled out from reference TRBV13 and TRBJ2-5, the complete variable domain reads AAGVIQSPRHLIKEKRETATLKCYPIPRHDTVYWYQQGPGQDPQFLISFYEKMQSDKGSIPDRFSAQQFSDYHSELNMSSLELGDSALYFCASTTGARGQETQYFGPGTRLLVL.

This chain links TRBV19 with TRBJ2-5; 8 nucleotides agree with TRBD1. After removal of 6 bases from V and 5 bases from J, the junction contained 11 bases not matched to a gene. Germline CDR1 reads LNHDA; CDR2 reads SQIVND (reference sequence). This CDR3 has 15 residues. The CDR3 DNA reads TGTGCCAGTAGCCCAGGGGGCGCCTCGCTCGAGACCCAGTACTTC. Amino acid sequence: CASSPGGASLETQYF.

V is TRBV29-1 and J is TRBJ1-1; D not certain. Trimming took off 7 bases at V and 4 bases at J, with 22 bases between the two ends. Germline lookup yields CDR1 SQVTM and CDR2 ANQGSEA. This CDR3 has 15 residues. The CDR3 DNA sequence: TGCAGCGGCATGTCGGGAGCCTCATGGGGCACTGAAGCTTTCTTT. The encoded protein is CSGMSGASWGTEAFF.

This sequence joins TRBV5-4 and TRBJ2-1, with 7 bases identical to TRBD2. Per germline, CDR1 SGHNT and CDR2 YYREEE (reference sequence). The V and J ends lost 7 bases and 7 bases, in that order; junction bases with no gene match: 5. The CDR3 runs 12 residues. CDR3 in DNA: TGTGCCAGCTTCGCTAGCGGTAATGAGCAGTTCTTC. This encodes CASFASGNEQFF.

The rearrangement uses TRBV7-9 and TRBJ2-7; 7 bases fit TRBD2. CDR1 and CDR2 (germline): SEHNR, FQNEAQ (reference sequence). J was trimmed by 7 bases and V by 8 bases; bases with no gene match: 8. This CDR3 contains 12 residues. The CDR3 region is CASGGRGVEQYF. In DNA form, the CDR3 reads TGTGCCAGCGGGGGGAGGGGCGTAGAGCAGTACTTC.

This chain uses TRBV5-5 with TRBJ2-5; D unresolved. In germline, CDR1 is SGHKS, CDR2 YYEKEE (reference sequence). The V end lost 0 bases, the J end lost 3 bases, and 12 bases lay between the germline ends. This CDR3 spans 15 amino acids. CDR3 sequence (DNA): TGTGCCAGCAGCTTGGCGGTTGCAGCCGAAGAGACCCAGTACTTC. Amino acids: CASSLAVAAEETQYF.

The chain employs TRBV7-9 and TRBJ2-1; maybe TRBD1 (6 bases). This CDR3 spans 14 amino acids. V was trimmed by 5 bases and J by 7 bases, leaving 15 bases between them. CDR1 and CDR2 from the germline V gene are SEHNR and FQNEAQ (reference sequence). CDR3 DNA sequence: TGTGCCAGCAGCCCCGGACAGACTCCGAATGAGCAGTTCTTC. Protein product: CASSPGQTPNEQFF.

The genes are TRBV7-2 and TRBJ2-2, with no clear D. Germline V gene sequence: CDR1 SGHTA, CDR2 FQGNSA. The CDR3 covers 13 residues. V dropped 10 bases and J dropped 2 bases, with 11 bases sitting between them. The CDR3 DNA reads as TGTGCCATCACGATAAAAAACACCGGGGAGCTGTTTTTT. As protein: CAITIKNTGELFF.

The rearrangement uses TRBV7-9 and TRBJ1-1; D not certain. Trimming shortened V by 5 bases and J by 0 bases, and 10 bases separated the two germline ends. Germline V lookup: CDR1 SEHNR, CDR2 FQNEAQ (reference sequence). The CDR3 is 14 residues long. The CDR3 DNA reads TGTGCCAGCAGCCGAGGGCCGATGAACACTGAAGCTTTCTTT. It yields the protein CASSRGPMNTEAFF.

The chain recombines TRBV7-2 with TRBJ2-7; perhaps TRBD1 as D (6 bases). CDR3 size: 14 residues. Germline V gene sequence: CDR1 SGHTA, CDR2 FQGNSA. The V and J ends lost 4 bases and 9 bases respectively, with 19 bases between them. The CDR3 sequence: CASSSPGQVSGQYF. DNA for the CDR3: TGTGCCAGCAGCTCCCCGGGACAAGTCAGTGGGCAGTACTTC.

The chain couples TRBV30 to TRBJ1-1; D possibly corresponds to TRBD1 (5 bases). Germline V lookup: CDR1 GTSNPN, CDR2 SVGIG (reference sequence). With 3 bases removed from V and 3 bases from J, the gap between germline ends came to 17 bases. The CDR3 length is 15 residues. CDR3 protein: CAWSRPGGTYTEAFF. CDR3 nucleotides: TGTGCCTGGAGCCGCCCTGGGGGGACCTACACTGAAGCTTTCTTT.

The V call is TRBV2, the J call TRBJ2-5; 11 bases fit TRBD2. Trimming took 3 bases from V and 0 from J; bases not matched to a gene: 15. This CDR3 region has 20 residues. From germline, CDR1 is SNHLY and CDR2 FYNNEI. The CDR3 loop is CASSEGSGGAKTRYQETQYF. The CDR3, as DNA: TGTGCCAGCAGTGAGGGTAGCGGGGGGGCAAAAACCCGGTACCAAGAGACCCAGTACTTC. The whole variable domain, filled in from reference TRBV2 and TRBJ2-5, reads EPEVTQTPSHQVTQMGQEVILRCVPISNHLYFYWYRQILGQKVEFLVSFYNNEISEKSEIFDDQFSVERPDGSNFTLKIRSTKLEDSAMYFCASSEGSGGAKTRYQETQYFGPGTRLLVL.

V usage is TRBV5-1 and J usage is TRBJ2-1; D may be TRBD1 (6 bases). From germline, CDR1 is SGHRS and CDR2 YFSETQ. V was pared by 4 bases and J by 7 bases, with 18 bases between. CDR3 length: 15 residues. CDR3 DNA sequence: TGCGCCAGCAGCGGGCGGTCAGGGGTTGGGAATGAGCAGTTCTTC. Protein: CASSGRSGVGNEQFF.

The chain combines TRBV11-3 with TRBJ2-1; TRBD2 matches 7 bases. Germline lookup yields CDR1 SGHNT and CDR2 YENEEA. V lost 6 bases to trimming and J lost 9 bases; unmatched junction nucleotides: 5. The length of the CDR3 is 12 residues. The DNA for the CDR3 is TGTGCCAGCAGACATACTAGCGCTGAGCAGTTCTTC. Encoded protein: CASRHTSAEQFF.

The chain has TRBV11-2 and TRBJ2-2, with 7 nucleotides matching TRBD1. The germline V gene has CDR1 SGHAT and CDR2 FQNNGV. V shed 4 bases and J 3 bases; nucleotides not matched to a gene: 11. This CDR3 is built from 17 residues. CDR3 in amino acids: CASSSYRDREHTGELFF. The CDR3 DNA is TGTGCCAGCAGCTCCTACCGGGACAGAGAACACACCGGGGAGCTGTTTTTT. Variable domain in full (rest from reference TRBV11-2 and TRBJ2-2): EAGVAQSPRYKIIEKRQSVAFWCNPISGHATLYWYQQILGQGPKLLIQFQNNGVVDDSQLPKDRFSAERLKGVDSTLKIQPAKLEDSAVYLCASSSYRDREHTGELFFGEGSRLTVL.